The following is a TCR beta chain sequence with its context. This receptor's antigen is unknown. Within one base of it there is no much larger clone, and no base qualities were kept. The cohort was made up of 666 healthy bone marrow donors. At the time of sampling, every cohort member was nominally healthy, though immune exposures that went unrecorded were likely present. The donor was CMV seronegative and was included in the group of 352 seronegative cohort members. A peripheral blood sample was collected from each donor, and TCR beta sequencing was performed on peripheral blood mononuclear cells. Genomic DNA extraction from the blood cell samples was performed with the Qiagen DNeasy Blood Extraction Kit. This sample was taken from a study of cytomegalovirus exposure and HLA in healthy donors (TCRdb year 2017). The study in broad terms: According to an earlier analysis of 550 to 750 of the donors, some 180 million T cells yielded some 120 million unique TCR beta sequences and about 300 Gb of sequence data. An early release covering more than 500 HLA-typed donors comprised approximately 300 gigabases of sequencing data and tens of millions of unique TCR sequences. The genetic ancestry cluster associated with self-reported Caucasian donors included over 65% of the roughly 400 genotyped donors. The study aimed to test whether signatures of past pathogen exposure could be identified by cataloging public T cell receptors. Using immunosequencing, the study profiled T cell repertoires from around 670 subjects and related those repertoires to cytomegalovirus serostatus. Besides the first cohort of roughly 660 subjects, a separate validation cohort made up of over a hundred different subjects was used. High-throughput TCR immunosequencing, statistical association of individual TCRs with disease status, and machine learning were combined to predict cytomegalovirus infection status. To study patterns of TCR occurrence, a later analysis re-analyzed previously published TCR beta repertoires from 600 to 750 donors and added high-resolution HLA genotyping. Rather than drawing on any new phenotypic data, the later analysis identified candidate immune exposures from TCR beta sequences and the way those sequences occurred across donors. An earlier analysis of about 600 of the donors used high-throughput TCR beta sequencing to judge whether each TCR beta V gene segment behaved as functional or pseudogenic. Donor age, sex, ethnicity and CMV serostatus were compiled alongside the repertoire data. In a later genetic analysis, genome-wide SNP genotypes for about 60% of the 666 donors were used, and that subset was treated as a discovery cohort. Every discovery cohort repertoire had been produced on one sequencing platform. Class I and class II HLA loci were covered by the typing at four-digit resolution. Typing coverage differed by locus: A, B, C, DRB1 and DQB1 were typed in about 629-640 donors, DQA1 in about 510, DPA1 in around 610, and DPB1 in 450 to 490. A handful of DR-DQ haplotypes were treated as single units for association and clustering because of strong linkage in the cohort. On average, approximately 250,000 unique TCR beta nucleotide sequences were sequenced per donor among some 420 genotyped donors of the cohort, with 15% to 20% of those sequences being non-productive.

Library creation used the immunoSEQ multiplex PCR assay. For the multiplex PCR, a mixture combining 60 forward primers for TCR Vbeta segments and 13 reverse primers for TCR Jbeta segments was used. The CDR3 region of rearranged TCR beta genes was amplified from genomic DNA by a multiplex PCR assay. On the Illumina HiSeq System, the amplified TCR beta libraries were sequenced as 87-base-pair reads. In the paper's pipeline: A later analysis tallied around 82 million unique TCR beta chains across the 666 repertoires, and around 10 million of those chains were shared by two or more donors. To remove PCR and sequencing errors, raw reads were error-corrected and collapsed into unique sequences using a nearest-neighbor algorithm that merged closely related sequences. To assign V, D and J gene segments, CDR3 sequences were aligned to IMGT reference sequences. For a sequence to be retained, a match of at least six nucleotides to both a V gene segment and a J gene segment was required. Rearrangements were classified as productive when the CDR3 lacked stop codons and remained in frame with V and J, and all other rearrangements were classified as non-productive. CDR3 was defined according to IMGT convention as the region running from the second conserved V-encoded cysteine to the conserved J-encoded phenylalanine. In an earlier analysis of just under 600 of the donors, sequences lacking an unambiguous match to a single V gene segment were excluded. In an earlier analysis of approximately 610 of the donors, V segments were called functional above 56.7% productive rearrangements and were called segregating when the between-donor standard deviation exceeded 5%. A statistical classification framework was built to diagnose cytomegalovirus status from the catalog of TCR beta chain sequences. A later analysis assigned V and J genes by comparing TCR nucleotide sequences with IMGT/GENE-DB human TR gene sequences. The TCRdist pipeline was used in a later analysis to assign CDR3 sequences and most-parsimonious VDJ recombination scenarios. In a later analysis, each TCR beta chain was defined by its CDR3 amino acid sequence together with its V-gene family, and reads lacking a unique V-gene family were excluded. As a way to deal with suspected cross-contamination and a sequencing artifact, a later analysis dropped hundreds of nucleotide sequences that were highly shared and had low generation probability. For each public chain, a later analysis derived a clonal expansion index from normalized ranks of inferred template counts within each repertoire. In a later analysis, generation probabilities were computed with a VDJ recombination model fitted to out-of-frame rearrangements, and the resulting probabilities were checked against IGoR. A later analysis scored TCR-TCR, TCR-HLA and TCR-CMV co-occurrence with hypergeometric tests, applying a repertoire-size bias correction to TCR pairs. A later analysis estimated false discovery rates by permuting HLA or CMV assignments 20 times. In a later analysis, co-occurring TCRs were grouped using DBSCAN, with TCRdist sequence similarity added in when clustering inside HLA-allele-positive subsets. Repertoires with fewer than 30,000 or more than 120,000 public chains were left out of co-occurrence clustering, as were a handful of repertoires with anomalous nucleotide sharing. TCRdb holds this immuneACCESS table with in-frame rearrangements only. Some clones are missing; in checked studies, unresolved V genes explain under half, and the rest has no known cause. Clone size and the V and J calls come from that table; the DNA yielded D and trimming. This sample lists around 95,000 clones; under 80% were detected once. The ten biggest clones cover 1.8% of the sample.

The full study reports these points: About 15 rarely observed V segments, including chromosome 9 orphons, were excluded from the earlier analysis of several hundred of the donors because counts were too low. This cohort had only TCR beta chains sequenced, and the lack of alpha or paired-chain data limited which features could be detected. Most CMV-associated TCR beta chains appeared to be HLA-restricted in a later analysis, and the HLA associations seemed to be driven largely by CMV exposure. When HLA alleles, especially DR and DQ, strongly co-occurred, TCR associations were difficult to assign to individual alleles. In a later analysis, HLA-associated TCR beta chains showed more clonal expansion and lower generation probabilities than non-associated chains that were equally common. Roughly uniform sequencing depth across donors was assumed in presence/absence analyses, although this assumption may not hold. In an earlier analysis of around 600 of the donors, most TCR beta V segments were observed in productive rearrangements about 87% or about 30% of the time, broadly matching IMGT annotations. The only immune exposure information available for the cohort was CMV serostatus. Compared with the approximately 700-donor mean, donors in an Asian-associated ancestry cluster had fewer N-insertions in productive TCRs, according to a later genetic analysis. Linkage disequilibrium might explain the correlated functional status among segregating V segments, but an unknown experimental factor could not be excluded. The classifier was reported to diagnose cytomegalovirus status with high specificity and sensitivity in both the original and validation cohorts. In vitro tests confirmed that a few of the cytomegalovirus-associated TCR beta chains recognize cytomegalovirus antigens. Most TCR sequences were observed very rarely across donors, whereas some public TCRs were present in many individuals. A further reported finding was that TCR beta sequences accurately predicted the HLA-A and HLA-B alleles for most subjects in the first cohort. It was suggested by the authors that the approach could potentially be generalized to other disease states and immunological phenotypes. HLA typing was unavailable for some donors at each locus, so association tests used only the typed subset. Specific HLA alleles were associated with roughly 17,000 TCR beta sequences at a false discovery rate of 0.05 in a later analysis. A total of 150 to 200 TCR beta chains were listed by the study as associated with cytomegalovirus. According to a later analysis, TCR association rates differed among HLA loci, with DRB1 alleles showing the most associated TCRs and HLA-C alleles showing the fewest. A later analysis reported that several top co-occurrence clusters appeared linked to parvovirus B19, influenza, CMV and Epstein-Barr virus. The sequencing pipeline was judged likely to have produced a cluster of highly shared sequence variants as a technical artifact. An association between a missense DCLRE1C variant and V-gene and J-gene trimming of TCR beta chains was found in a later genetic analysis and replicated in an independent cohort.

The source material was PBMCs. The clonotype was recovered from a male donor in good health and CMV-seronegative.

Here the CDR3 is given as CASSLSVGASGTYNEQFF. The nucleotides are TGCGCCAGCAGCTTGAGCGTCGGCGCTAGCGGGACCTACAATGAGCAGTTCTTC. This receptor chain uses TRBV5-1 and TRBJ2-1; 9 middle bases align to TRBD2. According to the germline V gene, CDR1 reads SGHRS and CDR2 reads YFSETQ. The CDR3 runs 18 residues from the cysteine to the phenylalanine. The DNA shown is the 54-base CDR3, in frame from base 1. Trimming accounts for 1 base at V and 2 bases at J, while the number of junction bases matched to no gene is 10.